The 13 T cell receptor beta chains below were found in one sample sequenced in a study of T cells in Graves' hyperthyroidism and ophthalmopathy. Amplification of TCR beta CDR3 regions was performed using RNA transcripts as template. Initially, a first-round RT-PCR of the TCR CDR3 employed the HTBI primer set. TCRdb analysed the multiplex PCR reads with MiXCR anew, one entry per CDR3 protein. Of about 290,000 distinct CDR3 sequences in the sample, roughly 13% were seen once. Sequenced sample: blood. The source of these receptors is a woman aged 40 to 50 with Graves' hyperthyroidism.

There are many counts of this clonotype. The V and J genes are TRBV24-1 and TRBJ1-1, with D possibly TRBD1 on 5 matching bases. From germline, CDR1 is KGHDR and CDR2 SFDVKD. The CDR3 sequence is 14 residues long. Trimming removed 6 bases at V and 11 bases at J, with 21 bases between. CDR3 sequence reads: CATSSRRGAEGAFF. The DNA for the CDR3 is TGTGCCACCAGTTCTCGCCGTGGGGCCGAGGGCGCTTTCTTT.

This clonotype was picked up many times. The chain recombines TRBV20-1 with TRBJ1-2; weak D call: TRBD1 (5 bases). Germline assignment: CDR1 DFQATT and CDR2 SNEGSKA (reference sequence). The CDR3 spans 14 residues. V was shortened by 0 bases and J by 4 bases, with 12 bases between the two germline ends. In DNA, the CDR3 is TGCAGTGCTAGAGAGGGGACGGGGGGCTATGGCTACACCTTC. It codes for CSAREGTGGYGYTF.

This clonotype was seen at least ten times. The chain uses TRBV2 and TRBJ2-7; D is unresolved. Trimming removed 6 bases at V and 1 base at J, with 7 bases between. Germline CDR1 reads SNHLY; CDR2 reads FYNNEI. CDR3 size: 12 residues. The CDR3 nucleotides read TGTGCCAGCAGCCCTGTGTCCTACGAGCAGTACTTC. Encoded protein: CASSPVSYEQYF.

This clonotype occurred many times. The rearrangement joins TRBV29-1 to TRBJ2-1; TRBD1 is a possible D gene (5 bases). V was clipped by 6 bases and J by 2 bases, with 11 bases between them. The CDR3 has 13 amino acids. In germline, CDR1 is SQVTM, CDR2 ANQGSEA. This chain's CDR3 is CSVLEGAYNEQFF. Here the CDR3 DNA reads TGCAGCGTCCTGGAAGGGGCCTACAATGAGCAGTTCTTC.

In its sample, this clonotype was seen many times. The chain links TRBV28 to TRBJ1-2, with D possibly being TRBD1 (5 bases). Trimming removed 2 bases from V and 8 bases from J, with 9 bases in between. Germline CDR1 and CDR2: MDHEN and SYDVKM. The CDR3 extends over 12 amino acids. The CDR3 loop is CASSLQGSGYTF. The CDR3 region has the DNA TGTGCCAGCAGTTTACAGGGTAGCGGCTACACCTTC.

This chain connects TRBV28 to TRBJ1-5, with a tentative D call TRBD1 (6 bases). The germline CDR1 and CDR2 sequences are MDHEN and SYDVKM. CDR3 length: 14 residues. V was clipped by 10 bases and J by 11 bases, with 24 bases between them. CDR3 region: CATRRGASKQAQHF. The CDR3 region has the DNA TGTGCCACTAGAAGGGGGGCGAGCAAGCAGGCCCAGCATTTT.

In its sample, this clonotype was seen many times. CDR3 residues: CSARVLAGVGTDTQYF. The CDR3 coding sequence is TGCAGTGCTAGGGTACTAGCGGGAGTTGGTACAGATACGCAGTATTTT. The rearrangement joins TRBV20-1 to TRBJ2-3; 11 bases map to TRBD2. Germline V CDR1 and CDR2: DFQATT, SNEGSKA (reference sequence). V was pared by 3 bases and J by 3 bases, with 8 bases of the junction left unmatched. The CDR3 runs 16 residues.

The chain links TRBV10-1 to TRBJ2-4; 11 nucleotides align to TRBD2. V trimming: 0 bases; J trimming: 8 bases; junction bases outside the gene matches: 12. Germline V gene lookup returns CDR1 WNHNN and CDR2 SYGVQD (reference sequence). The CDR3 spans 18 residues. The CDR3 loop reads CASSESTRASGRLDIQYF. The CDR3 DNA is TGCGCCAGCAGTGAGTCGACTCGGGCTAGCGGGAGGTTGGACATTCAGTACTTC.

The genes are TRBV18 and TRBJ1-1; unclear D gene. The CDR3 has 14 residues. CDR1 is KGHSH and CDR2 is LQKENI in the germline V gene. With 8 bases removed from V and 0 bases from J, the gap between germline ends came to 13 bases. The CDR3 DNA sequence: TGTGCCAGCCAGGAGGTCCGTATGAACACTGAAGCTTTCTTT. It specifies CASQEVRMNTEAFF.

This clonotype appeared many times. The gene calls are TRBV7-9 and TRBJ2-5, with 9 bases aligning to TRBD2. There are 15 residues in the CDR3. CDR1 is SEHNR, CDR2 FQNEAQ, per germline (reference sequence). With V trimmed by 5 bases and J by 5 bases, 9 bases remained unmatched. CDR3 nucleotide sequence: TGTGCCAGCAGCCTTCGAGCGGGAGGTCGGGAGACCCAGTACTTC. It specifies CASSLRAGGRETQYF.

This clonotype was recorded many times. The gene calls are TRBV10-1 and TRBJ2-1; 11 bases fit TRBD2. V lost 0 bases to trimming and J lost 9 bases; unmatched junction nucleotides: 10. Germline CDR1 WNHNN, CDR2 SYGVQD (reference sequence). The CDR3 is 17 residues long. The CDR3 nucleotides are TGCGCCAGCAGTGAGTCGGTAGCGGGAGGGCCTGAGGTTGAGCAGTTCTTC. Translation gives CASSESVAGGPEVEQFF.

This clonotype was seen more than once but under ten times. V is TRBV5-1 and J is TRBJ1-1, with 8 nucleotides matching TRBD1. The J segment lost 5 bases and the V segment lost 0 bases, leaving 6 bases of the junction unmatched. Per the germline V gene, CDR1 is SGHRS and CDR2 is YFSETQ. The CDR3 covers 15 residues. CDR3 sequence (DNA): TGCGCCAGCAGCTTGGCCGTACAGGGGGGGACTGAAGCTTTCTTT. The encoded protein is CASSLAVQGGTEAFF.

At least ten counts were recorded for this clonotype. This chain uses TRBV29-1 with TRBJ1-2; 7 nucleotides line up with TRBD1. The CDR3 sequence is 11 residues long. V dropped 7 bases and J dropped 3; count of bases not matched to a gene: 2. Germline CDR1 SQVTM, CDR2 ANQGSEA. The CDR3 nucleotides read TGCAGCGGCGGGACAGACTATGGCTACACCTTC. The encoded protein is CSGGTDYGYTF.